One and the same sample provided the 22 T cell receptor beta chains below, sequenced in a study of blood T cell repertoires in COVID-19. TCRdb's table, derived via immunoSEQ multiplex PCR, lists solely in-frame clones and lacks some. The sample gives about 400,000 clones, roughly 86% of which show up once; over 2% is in the top ten. Sequenced sample: PBMCs or T cells enriched from blood (not recorded which). The receptors were gathered from a woman aged 35 to 49 with acute COVID-19.

The chain is built from TRBV27 and TRBJ2-7, with a tentative D call TRBD2 (6 bases). CDR3 length: 13 amino acids. Germline V gene data show CDR1 as MNHEY and CDR2 as SMNVEV (reference sequence). V lost 3 bases to trimming and J lost 3 bases, with 9 bases between them. CDR3 DNA: TGTGCCAGCAGTTTTAGCGGACACTACGAGCAGTACTTC. Amino acids: CASSFSGHYEQYF.

V is TRBV7-2 and J is TRBJ2-1; 9 bases match TRBD2. With V trimmed by 9 bases and J by 4 bases, 4 bases remained unmatched. In germline, CDR1 is SGHTA, CDR2 FQGNSA. There are 13 residues in the CDR3. The CDR3 nucleotides read TGTGCCAGTCCCACTAGCGGGTACAATGAGCAGTTCTTC. Amino acid sequence: CASPTSGYNEQFF.

The chain recombines TRBV5-5 with TRBJ2-1, with D perhaps matching TRBD2 (7 bases). The CDR3 extends over 15 amino acids. The germline gives CDR1 SGHKS, CDR2 YYEKEE (reference sequence). The V and J ends lost 2 bases and 8 bases respectively, with 17 bases between them. CDR3 loop: CASSFGGGGAYEQFF. CDR3 in DNA: TGTGCCAGCAGCTTTGGGGGCGGGGGCGCTTATGAGCAGTTCTTC.

J is TRBJ2-2 and V is TRBV3-1 (or the pseudogene TRBV3-2); a weak D match, TRBD1 (6 bases). This CDR3 has 16 residues. Between the trimmed V and J ends, which lost 1 base and 4 bases, there was a span of 13 bases. CDR1 is LGHDT, CDR2 YNNKEL, per germline (reference sequence). The CDR3 sequence is CASSQGTGSATGELFF. In DNA, the CDR3 is TGTGCCAGCAGCCAAGGAACAGGGTCGGCCACCGGGGAGCTGTTTTTT.

With regard to this clone: A clone one base away is much larger, so this may be a read error. The chain couples TRBV5-4 to TRBJ1-1; a weak D match, TRBD1 (6 bases). Germline lookup yields CDR1 SGHNT and CDR2 YYREEE (reference sequence). Deletions cut 2 bases from V and 1 base from J, with 9 bases between. The CDR3 totals 14 residues. The CDR3 loop is CASSFGQRNTEAFF. The CDR3 bases are TGTGCCAGCAGCTTCGGACAGAGGAACACTGAAGCTTTCTTT.

CDR3 DNA sequence: TGCGCCAGCAGCTTGGTGTCGGCGGGAGACTATGGCTACACCTTC. This gives the protein CASSLVSAGDYGYTF. The chain combines TRBV5-1 with TRBJ1-2; D unclear. Deletions cut 0 bases from V and 3 bases from J, with 12 bases between. Germline V gene sequence: CDR1 SGHRS, CDR2 YFSETQ. This CDR3 has 15 amino acids.

The V call is TRBV19, the J call TRBJ2-5; possibly TRBD2 for D (6 bases). The CDR3 is made up of 13 amino acids. Germline CDR1 reads LNHDA; CDR2 reads SQIVND (reference sequence). Trimming cost V 5 bases and J 5 bases, with 12 bases left between them. The CDR3 protein is CASSSGGLETQYF. In DNA, the CDR3 is TGTGCCAGTAGTTCTGGGGGGTTGGAGACCCAGTACTTC.

This chain joins TRBV10-3 and TRBJ2-7; D possibly corresponds to TRBD2 (5 bases). The CDR3 loop spans 12 amino acids. Trimming left V 6 bases short and J 3 bases short, with 9 bases between. CDR1 and CDR2 from the germline V gene are ENHRY and SYGVKD. The CDR3 coding sequence is TGTGCCATCAGCGGGGATAACTACGAGCAGTACTTC. It encodes CAISGDNYEQYF.

This rearrangement joins TRBV18 to TRBJ2-7; weak D call: TRBD1 (6 bases). Between the trimmed V and J ends, which lost 3 bases and 3 bases, there was a span of 12 bases. Germline V gives CDR1 KGHSH, CDR2 LQKENI. This CDR3 has 14 amino acids. The CDR3 is CASSPPGQYYEQYF. Written as DNA, the CDR3 is TGTGCCAGCTCACCCCCCGGACAGTACTACGAGCAGTACTTC.

The rearrangement links TRBV19 to TRBJ1-2, with D possibly being TRBD1 (5 bases). Trimming took 5 bases from V and 0 from J, leaving 16 bases between them. Looked up from germline, CDR1 is LNHDA and CDR2 is SQIVND (reference sequence). CDR3 length: 16 residues. In DNA, the CDR3 is TGTGCCAGTAGTGACGACCCAACGACAGCTAACTATGGCTACACCTTC. It translates to CASSDDPTTANYGYTF.

V usage is TRBV2 and J usage is TRBJ1-1, with no clear D. Trimming stripped 3 bases from V and 0 bases from J, with 8 bases between. From germline, CDR1 is SNHLY and CDR2 FYNNEI. There are 14 residues in the CDR3. The CDR3 DNA reads TGTGCCAGCAGTGATAGGCGGATGAACACTGAAGCTTTCTTT. Translation: CASSDRRMNTEAFF.

The chain links TRBV30 to TRBJ2-5; 10 bases fit TRBD2. CDR1 is GTSNPN, CDR2 SVGIG, per germline (reference sequence). The CDR3 runs to 16 residues. V shed 0 bases and J 5 bases; nucleotides not matched to a gene: 9. The CDR3 reads CAWSVPSGGEGETQYF. DNA for the CDR3: TGTGCCTGGAGTGTCCCGAGCGGGGGGGAGGGGGAGACCCAGTACTTC.

The V gene is TRBV12-3 or TRBV12-4, the J gene TRBJ2-7, with 9 bases that match TRBD1. Trimming took 10 bases from V and 7 from J; bases not matched to a gene: 11. This CDR3 has 13 residues. CDR3 coding DNA: TGTGCCACCAAAAGGACAGGGGCTGAAGAGCAGTACTTC. It specifies CATKRTGAEEQYF.

The chain carries TRBV2 and TRBJ1-2; TRBD1 matches at 12 bases. The CDR3 sequence is 13 residues long. Trimming at V came to 9 bases and at J to 8 bases, leaving 7 bases not matched to a gene. Germline V gene lookup returns CDR1 SNHLY and CDR2 FYNNEI. The CDR3 DNA is TGTGCCAGTGGGACAGGGGGCTCAGAAGGCTACACCTTC. Protein: CASGTGGSEGYTF.

The DNA for the CDR3 is TGTGCCAGCAGGCCGGACAGGGGGCAGGCTTCACCCCTCCACTTT. This gives the protein CASRPDRGQASPLHF. The V gene is TRBV6-5, the J gene TRBJ1-6, with 11 positions matching TRBD1. The V gene end was trimmed by 6 bases and the J gene end by 9 bases; junction bases not matched to a gene: 7. Germline CDR1 and CDR2: MNHEY and SVGAGI. This CDR3 contains 15 residues.

The CDR3 DNA follows: TGTGCCAGTCAGCGGGGGGGAAGTTACGAGCAGTACTTC. Its translation: CASQRGGSYEQYF. The rearrangement links TRBV5-4 to TRBJ2-7, with 10 bases matching TRBD2. The length of the CDR3 is 13 residues. CDR1 and CDR2 (germline): SGHNT, YYREEE (reference sequence). J lost 4 bases, V lost 8 bases, and 6 bases had no gene match.

V is TRBV12-5 and J is TRBJ1-2; no firm D call. Trimming stripped 6 bases from V and 5 bases from J, with 13 bases between. This CDR3 is built from 13 residues. Germline CDR1 is LGHNT and CDR2 is FRNRAP. This CDR3 is CASGAGLGYGYTF. In nucleotides, the CDR3 is TGTGCTAGTGGCGCGGGATTGGGGTATGGCTACACCTTC.

The V and J genes are TRBV6-5 and TRBJ1-2; 8 bases are shared with TRBD1. The germline gives CDR1 MNHEY, CDR2 SVGAGI. There are 14 residues in the CDR3. J lost 8 bases, V lost 6 bases, and 11 bases had no gene match. CDR3 bases: TGTGCCAGCAGCTGGACAGGGATGGGGAGCGGCTACACCTTC. Encoded protein: CASSWTGMGSGYTF.

The chain carries TRBV3-1 (or the pseudogene TRBV3-2) and TRBJ1-1; D remains unclear. V lost 1 base and J lost 1, with 7 bases in between. The length of the CDR3 is 14 residues. Germline loops: CDR1 LGHDT, CDR2 YNNKEL (reference sequence). The CDR3 region is CASSQGARNTEAFF. The CDR3 nucleotides are TGTGCCAGCAGCCAAGGGGCCAGGAACACTGAAGCTTTCTTT.

V is TRBV3-1 (or the pseudogene TRBV3-2) and J is TRBJ2-7, with 8 bases matching TRBD1. The CDR3 totals 13 residues. J lost 9 bases, V lost 2 bases, and 6 bases had no gene match. Germline V gene data show CDR1 as LGHDT and CDR2 as YNNKEL (reference sequence). The CDR3 loop reads CASSQQGAGVQYF. The CDR3 DNA sequence: TGTGCCAGCAGCCAACAGGGGGCTGGGGTGCAGTACTTC.

This sequence joins TRBV29-1 and TRBJ2-2; TRBD2 aligns across 8 bases. The CDR3 runs 14 residues. The germline V gene has CDR1 SQVTM and CDR2 ANQGSEA. Trimming at V came to 7 bases and at J to 4 bases, leaving 8 bases not matched to a gene. The CDR3 DNA reads TGCAGCGCCCGCCCGGGGGGGAGCACCGGGGAGCTGTTTTTT. It specifies CSARPGGSTGELFF.

This chain links TRBV15 with TRBJ1-2, with D maybe TRBD1 (5 bases). V was shortened by 0 bases and J by 8 bases, with 10 bases between the two germline ends. The CDR3 length is 13 residues. Germline V gene lookup returns CDR1 LNHNV and CDR2 YYDKDF (reference sequence). Written as DNA, the CDR3 is TGTGCCACCAGCAGAGACAGGGCGGGAGGCTACACCTTC. It is translated as CATSRDRAGGYTF.